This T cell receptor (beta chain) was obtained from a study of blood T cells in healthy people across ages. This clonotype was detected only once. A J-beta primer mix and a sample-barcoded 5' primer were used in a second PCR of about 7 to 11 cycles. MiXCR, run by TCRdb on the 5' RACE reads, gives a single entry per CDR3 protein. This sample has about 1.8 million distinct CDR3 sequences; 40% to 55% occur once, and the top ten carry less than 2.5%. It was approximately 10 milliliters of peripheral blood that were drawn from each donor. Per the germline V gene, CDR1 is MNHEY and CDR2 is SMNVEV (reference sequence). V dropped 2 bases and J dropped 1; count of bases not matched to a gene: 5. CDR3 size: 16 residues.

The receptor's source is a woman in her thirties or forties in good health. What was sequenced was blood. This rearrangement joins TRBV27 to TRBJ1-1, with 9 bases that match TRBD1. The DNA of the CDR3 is TGTGCCAGCAGTTTACGGGACAGGGAGGCGAACACTGAAGCTTTCTTT. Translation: CASSLRDREANTEAFF.